This TCR beta chain was sequenced for a study of blood T cell repertoires in COVID-19. For the study at large: The origin of the acute and convalescent COVID-19 samples was the United States, Italy and Spain. PBMCs, B-cell-depleted T cells, or T cells provided the cDNA or gDNA that made up the material.

CDR1 is SGDLS and CDR2 is YYNGEE in the germline V gene. The CDR3 spans 16 residues. Trimming pared 4 bases from V and 3 bases from J, leaving 14 bases between. As processed by the authors: Amplification of reference gene primers was used by the study to estimate nucleated cell counts. Method: immunoSEQ multiplex PCR; TCRdb's copy keeps in-frame clones and lacks some. Clone size and V and J calls were adopted from that table, with D and trimming inferred from the DNA. The sample contains under 300,000 clones, 86% of which appear only once. This chain uses TRBV9 with TRBJ1-6, with D tentatively TRBD1 (6 bases). Sequenced input: peripheral blood. This clonotype originated in a woman in her twenties or thirties with active or convalescent COVID-19. This chain's CDR3 is CASSPSGTHYNSPLHF. CDR3 nucleotide sequence: TGTGCCAGCAGCCCAAGCGGGACACACTATAATTCACCCCTCCACTTT.